This is a list of T cell receptor beta chains from one sample in a study of beta chain features in type 1 diabetes. Only in-frame clones appear in the TCRdb table, and some are missing; sequencing was by immunoSEQ multiplex PCR. Here the sample spans roughly 230,000 clones, approximately 10% being singletons. Material: naive CD4+ T cells from blood. Receptor source: a man aged 30-40 years with type 1 diabetes. The CDR3 runs from the conserved cysteine through the conserved F or W. Fields, in order: V gene, J gene, clone size, D gene, CDR3 protein, CDR3 DNA. A D gene is named only where the DNA matches it firmly. Only part of the rows carry a size: once, few, many, or a class if the clone is expanded.

V gene: TRBV7-2
J gene: TRBJ2-3
clone size: few
D gene: TRBD2
CDR3 protein: CASALEISGGADTQYF
CDR3 DNA: TGTGCCAGCGCCTTAGAGATTAGCGGGGGGGCAGATACGCAGTATTTT

V gene: TRBV7-2
J gene: TRBJ2-7
clone size: .
D gene: .
CDR3 protein: CASSLGPGVMEQYF
CDR3 DNA: TGTGCCAGCAGCCTGGGCCCTGGTGTTATGGAGCAGTACTTC

V gene: TRBV11-2
J gene: TRBJ1-2
clone size: few
D gene: .
CDR3 protein: CASSANRGAVYGYTF
CDR3 DNA: TGTGCCAGCAGCGCGAACCGGGGGGCTGTCTATGGCTACACCTTC

V gene: TRBV9
J gene: TRBJ2-2
clone size: few
D gene: .
CDR3 protein: CASSKISGAGELFF
CDR3 DNA: TGTGCCAGCAGCAAAATCTCAGGGGCCGGGGAGCTGTTTTTT

V gene: TRBV14
J gene: TRBJ1-6
clone size: .
D gene: .
CDR3 protein: CASSQTMRDSPLHF
CDR3 DNA: TGTGCCAGCAGCCAAACCATGAGGGATTCACCCCTCCACTTT

V gene: TRBV7-2
J gene: TRBJ1-2
clone size: few
D gene: .
CDR3 protein: CASSSSGRHGYTF
CDR3 DNA: TGTGCCAGCAGCTCTTCGGGGAGGCATGGCTACACCTTC

V gene: TRBV30
J gene: TRBJ1-1
clone size: .
D gene: .
CDR3 protein: CAWVPGHRNTEAFF
CDR3 DNA: TGTGCCTGGGTTCCGGGACATAGGAACACTGAAGCTTTCTTT

V gene: TRBV7-9
J gene: TRBJ2-6
clone size: .
D gene: .
CDR3 protein: CASSLGSGFGVTGANVLTF
CDR3 DNA: TGTGCCAGCAGCTTAGGCTCAGGGTTTGGGGTCACTGGGGCCAACGTCCTGACTTTC

V gene: TRBV7-8
J gene: TRBJ1-5
clone size: .
D gene: TRBD1
CDR3 protein: CASSQTGRWQPQHF
CDR3 DNA: TGTGCCAGCAGCCAGACAGGGCGCTGGCAGCCCCAGCATTTT

V gene: TRBV2
J gene: TRBJ1-6
clone size: few
D gene: .
CDR3 protein: CASSERRDNSPLHF
CDR3 DNA: TGTGCCAGCAGTGAGCGCAGGGATAATTCACCCCTCCACTTT

V gene: TRBV7-9
J gene: TRBJ2-1
clone size: .
D gene: .
CDR3 protein: CASSPNYNEQFF
CDR3 DNA: TGTGCCAGCAGTCCTAACTACAATGAGCAGTTCTTC

V gene: TRBV19
J gene: TRBJ2-6
clone size: .
D gene: TRBD1
CDR3 protein: CASRNGWGQGNFGANVLTF
CDR3 DNA: TGTGCCAGTAGGAACGGTTGGGGACAGGGAAACTTTGGGGCCAACGTCCTGACTTTC

V gene: TRBV29-1
J gene: TRBJ2-3
clone size: .
D gene: .
CDR3 protein: CSAPAGARGLGEQYF
CDR3 DNA: TGCAGCGCCCCTGCGGGGGCCCGGGGCCTGGGGGAGCAGTATTTT

V gene: TRBV4-3
J gene: TRBJ1-2
clone size: few
D gene: .
CDR3 protein: CASSRTGGYGYTF
CDR3 DNA: TGCGCCAGCAGCCGAACAGGTGGCTATGGCTACACCTTC

V gene: TRBV19
J gene: TRBJ1-1
clone size: .
D gene: TRBD1
CDR3 protein: CASSPDRWNTEAFF
CDR3 DNA: TGTGCCAGTAGCCCGGACAGGTGGAACACTGAAGCTTTCTTT

V gene: TRBV18
J gene: TRBJ1-1
clone size: .
D gene: .
CDR3 protein: CASSPPSNTEAFF
CDR3 DNA: TGTGCCAGCTCACCACCGTCAAACACTGAAGCTTTCTTT

V gene: TRBV29-1
J gene: TRBJ1-5
clone size: few
D gene: .
CDR3 protein: CSVGDQGGPQHF
CDR3 DNA: TGCAGCGTTGGAGACCAGGGCGGGCCCCAGCATTTT

V gene: TRBV4-3
J gene: TRBJ2-3
clone size: .
D gene: .
CDR3 protein: CASSPQGRDSDTQYF
CDR3 DNA: TGCGCCAGCAGCCCACAGGGAAGGGATTCAGATACGCAGTATTTT

V gene: TRBV18
J gene: TRBJ2-7
clone size: few
D gene: TRBD2
CDR3 protein: CASSLLPSGGAGSYEQYF
CDR3 DNA: TGTGCCAGCTCGCTCCTTCCTAGCGGGGGGGCCGGCTCCTACGAGCAGTACTTC

V gene: TRBV29-1
J gene: TRBJ2-3
clone size: few
D gene: .
CDR3 protein: CSVEGRYTDTQYF
CDR3 DNA: TGCAGCGTCGAGGGCAGGTACACAGATACGCAGTATTTT

V gene: TRBV4-1
J gene: TRBJ1-1
clone size: few
D gene: TRBD1
CDR3 protein: CASSAPWTGNTEAFF
CDR3 DNA: TGCGCCAGCAGCGCCCCATGGACAGGGAACACTGAAGCTTTCTTT

V gene: TRBV6-5
J gene: TRBJ2-5
clone size: .
D gene: .
CDR3 protein: CASSRTVQETQYF
CDR3 DNA: TGTGCCAGCAGTAGGACAGTACAAGAGACCCAGTACTTC

V gene: TRBV7-9
J gene: TRBJ2-1
clone size: few
D gene: .
CDR3 protein: CATKGRTTYYNEQFF
CDR3 DNA: TGTGCCACGAAGGGAAGGACTACCTACTACAATGAGCAGTTCTTC

V gene: TRBV7-3
J gene: TRBJ2-1
clone size: .
D gene: .
CDR3 protein: CASSLGDFYNEQFF
CDR3 DNA: TGTGCCAGCAGCTTAGGAGATTTCTACAATGAGCAGTTCTTC

V gene: TRBV5-1
J gene: TRBJ1-1
clone size: .
D gene: TRBD1
CDR3 protein: CASSGTGGSAFF
CDR3 DNA: TGCGCCAGCAGCGGGACAGGGGGTTCAGCTTTCTTT

V gene: TRBV6-5
J gene: TRBJ1-1
clone size: once
D gene: TRBD1
CDR3 protein: CAISQGANTEAFF
CDR3 DNA: TGTGCCATCTCACAGGGGGCGAACACTGAAGCTTTCTTT

V gene: TRBV5-1
J gene: TRBJ1-5
clone size: few
D gene: .
CDR3 protein: CASSLEGALNQPQHF
CDR3 DNA: TGCGCCAGCAGCTTGGAAGGGGCCCTCAATCAGCCCCAGCATTTT

V gene: TRBV30
J gene: TRBJ1-5
clone size: few
D gene: .
CDR3 protein: CAWSVQGNQPQHF
CDR3 DNA: TGTGCCTGGAGTGTACAGGGCAATCAGCCCCAGCATTTT